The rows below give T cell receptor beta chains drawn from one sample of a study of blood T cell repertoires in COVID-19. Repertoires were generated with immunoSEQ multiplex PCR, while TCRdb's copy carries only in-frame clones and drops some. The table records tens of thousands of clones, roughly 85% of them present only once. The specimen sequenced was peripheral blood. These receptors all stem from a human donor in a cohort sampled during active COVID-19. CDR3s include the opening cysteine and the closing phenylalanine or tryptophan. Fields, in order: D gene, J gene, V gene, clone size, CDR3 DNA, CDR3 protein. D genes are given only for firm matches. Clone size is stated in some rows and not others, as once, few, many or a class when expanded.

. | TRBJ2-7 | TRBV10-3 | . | TGTGCCATCAGTGACCTTAAGGGACAATACTCCTACGAGCAGTACTTC | CAISDLKGQYSYEQYF
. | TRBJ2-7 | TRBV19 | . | TGTGCCAGTAGTACCCCCCCCCAGTACGAGCAGTACTTC | CASSTPPQYEQYF
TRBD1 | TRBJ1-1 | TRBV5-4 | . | TGTGCCAGCAGCTTGGAAACGAGGGGGCGAGGAGGAGAAGCTTTCTTT | CASSLETRGRGGEAFF
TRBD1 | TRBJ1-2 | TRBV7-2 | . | TGTGCCAGCAGCTCGGGACAGGGGGACTCTAACTATGGCTACACCTTC | CASSSGQGDSNYGYTF
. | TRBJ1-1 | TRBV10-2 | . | TGCGCCAGCAGTCCAGGGGAGGGGGTGAACACTGAAGCTTTCTTT | CASSPGEGVNTEAFF
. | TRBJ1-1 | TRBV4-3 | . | TGCGCCAGCAGCCAAACCCTCCCCCCCCAGGAGAACACTGAAGCTTTCTTT | CASSQTLPPQENTEAFF
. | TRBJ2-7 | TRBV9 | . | TGTGCCAGCACCCCGGGCGGAGGGTACGAGCAGTACTTC | CASTPGGGYEQYF
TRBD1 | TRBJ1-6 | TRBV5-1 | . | TGCGCCAGCAGCGGGGACAGCTTTTCACCCCTCCACTTT | CASSGDSFSPLHF
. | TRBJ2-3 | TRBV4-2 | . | TGTGCCAGCAGCCAACATACAGGGTTCACAGATACGCAGTATTTT | CASSQHTGFTDTQYF
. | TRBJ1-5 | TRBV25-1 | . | TGTGCCAGCAGTCCCTCAGGTTATGGGCAGCCCCAGCATTTT | CASSPSGYGQPQHF
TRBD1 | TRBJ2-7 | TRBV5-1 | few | TGCGCCAGCAGCGATGGGACAGGGGGTCACGAGCAGTACTTC | CASSDGTGGHEQYF
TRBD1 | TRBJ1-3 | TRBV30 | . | TGTGCCTGTGGGACAGTCTCTGGAAACACCATATATTTT | CACGTVSGNTIYF
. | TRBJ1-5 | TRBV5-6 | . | TGTGCCAGCAGCTTGGGTGCAGGAAGGTATAATCAGCCCCAGCATTTT | CASSLGAGRYNQPQHF
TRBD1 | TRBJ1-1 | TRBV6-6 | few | TGTGCCACCACGGGACAGGGGGGTTCCACTGAAGCTTTCTTT | CATTGQGGSTEAFF
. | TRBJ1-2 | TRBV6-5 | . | TGTGCCAGCAGTTACTCATCTGCTAACTATGGCTACACCTTC | CASSYSSANYGYTF
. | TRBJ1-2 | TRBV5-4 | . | TGTGCCAGCAGCTTGGCCGGGCGGGTGGAGGGCTACACCTTC | CASSLAGRVEGYTF
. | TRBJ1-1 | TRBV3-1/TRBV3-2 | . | TGTGCCAGCAGCGAGACAGGACCCACTGAAGCTTTCTTT | CASSETGPTEAFF
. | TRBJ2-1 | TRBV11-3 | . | TGTGCCAGCAGCTTAGGATCGGGCAGGGGTCGACAAAATGAGCAGTTCTTC | CASSLGSGRGRQNEQFF
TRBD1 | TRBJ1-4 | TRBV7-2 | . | TGTGCCAGCAGCCCGGGACAGGGGGCCCTCCTGTTTTTT | CASSPGQGALLFF
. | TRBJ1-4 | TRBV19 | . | TGTGCCAGTACCCGGTATTTGGCGGGTGAAAAACTGTTTTTT | CASTRYLAGEKLFF
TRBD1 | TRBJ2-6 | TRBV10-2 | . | TGCGCCAGCAGTGAGGCAGGGGGATTATCTGGGGCCAACGTCCTGACTTTC | CASSEAGGLSGANVLTF
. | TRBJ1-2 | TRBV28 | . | TGTGCCAGCAGTTTAGGGGGCATGTATGGCTACACCTTC | CASSLGGMYGYTF
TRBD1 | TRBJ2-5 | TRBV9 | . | TGTGCCAGCAGCCAAGGACAGGACCGCAGTATCCAGTACTTC | CASSQGQDRSIQYF
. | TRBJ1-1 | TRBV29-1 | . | TGCAGCGGAGGGAGGGACACTGAAGCTTTCTTT | CSGGRDTEAFF
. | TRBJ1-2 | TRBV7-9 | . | TGTGCCAGCAGCTTAAGTTCCCGGGAGAGGGGCTACACCTTC | CASSLSSRERGYTF
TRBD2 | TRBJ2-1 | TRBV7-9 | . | TGTGCCAGCAGCTCGACCGCCGGACTAGCGGGGGTCTATGAGCAGTTCTTC | CASSSTAGLAGVYEQFF
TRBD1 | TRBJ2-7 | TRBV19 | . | TGTGCCAGTAGTATGCGGACAGGGGCCTACGAGCAGTACTTC | CASSMRTGAYEQYF
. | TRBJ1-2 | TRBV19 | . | TGTGCCAGTAGCATGGACTTATCTGTGTGGGAGTACACCTTC | CASSMDLSVWEYTF
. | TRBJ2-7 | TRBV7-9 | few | TGTGCCAGCAGCATCTCAGGGGTCGAGCAGTACTTC | CASSISGVEQYF
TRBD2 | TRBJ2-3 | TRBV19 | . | TGTGCCAGTAGTAGTGGTAGCGGGGGCGCGGATACGCAGTATTTT | CASSSGSGGADTQYF